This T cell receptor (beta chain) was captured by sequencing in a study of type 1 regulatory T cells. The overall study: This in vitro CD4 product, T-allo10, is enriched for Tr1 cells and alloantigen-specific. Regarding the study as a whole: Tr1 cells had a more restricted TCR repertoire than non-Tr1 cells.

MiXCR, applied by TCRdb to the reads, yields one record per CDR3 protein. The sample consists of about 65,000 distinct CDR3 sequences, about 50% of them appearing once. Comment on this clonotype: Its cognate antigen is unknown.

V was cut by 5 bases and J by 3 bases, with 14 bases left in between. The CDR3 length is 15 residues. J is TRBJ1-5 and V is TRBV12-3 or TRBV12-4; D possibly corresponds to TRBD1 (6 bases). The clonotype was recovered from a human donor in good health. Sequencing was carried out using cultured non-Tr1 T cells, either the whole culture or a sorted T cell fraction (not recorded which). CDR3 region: CASSPAGVYNQPQHF. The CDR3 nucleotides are TGTGCCAGCAGTCCCGCAGGGGTCTACAATCAGCCCCAGCATTTT.